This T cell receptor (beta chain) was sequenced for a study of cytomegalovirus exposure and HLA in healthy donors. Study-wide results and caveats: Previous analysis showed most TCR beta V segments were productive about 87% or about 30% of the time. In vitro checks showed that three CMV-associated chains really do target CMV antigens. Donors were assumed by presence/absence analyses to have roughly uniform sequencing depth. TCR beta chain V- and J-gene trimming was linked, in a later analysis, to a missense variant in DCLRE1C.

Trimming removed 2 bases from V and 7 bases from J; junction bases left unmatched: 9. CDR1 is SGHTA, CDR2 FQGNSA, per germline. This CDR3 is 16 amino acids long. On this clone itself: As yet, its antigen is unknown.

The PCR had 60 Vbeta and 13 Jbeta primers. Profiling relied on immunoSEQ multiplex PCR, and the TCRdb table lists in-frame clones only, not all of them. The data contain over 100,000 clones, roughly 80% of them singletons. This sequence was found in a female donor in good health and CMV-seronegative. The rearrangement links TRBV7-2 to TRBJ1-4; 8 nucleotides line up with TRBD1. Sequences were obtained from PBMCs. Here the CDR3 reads CASSLRTGRMGEKLFF. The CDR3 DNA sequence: TGTGCCAGCAGCTTACGGACAGGGCGCATGGGTGAAAAACTGTTTTTT.